Sequencing of this T cell receptor (beta chain) was carried out in a study of siplizumab effects on memory and regulatory T cells. The assay looked at some 10^5 TCR templates in each sample. Data came from immunoSEQ multiplex PCR; TCRdb stores just in-frame clones and leaves some out. The sample shows approximately 110,000 clones, about 93% of them seen only once. Turning to this clone: The antigen is not known.

Study outcomes and limitations: Researchers could map only a minor fraction of alloreactive clones to unstimulated subsets. A naive or memory phenotype could not be assigned to roughly 80-97% of the proliferating CD4+ or CD8+ clones. The study found that siplizumab significantly reduced alloreactive sequences traceable to unstimulated CD4+ memory cells.

CDR1 is MNHEY, CDR2 SMNVEV, per germline (reference sequence). There are 13 residues in the CDR3. The V end lost 5 bases, the J end lost 3 bases, and 11 bases lay between the germline ends. This clonotype originated in a human donor in good health. The specimen sequenced was CD4+ T cells sorted from blood. The V call is TRBV27, the J call TRBJ2-7, with D perhaps TRBD1 or TRBD2 (5 bases each). The CDR3 reads CASSVRGHYEQYF. The CDR3 region has the DNA TGTGCCAGCAGTGTCCGGGGCCACTACGAGCAGTACTTC.